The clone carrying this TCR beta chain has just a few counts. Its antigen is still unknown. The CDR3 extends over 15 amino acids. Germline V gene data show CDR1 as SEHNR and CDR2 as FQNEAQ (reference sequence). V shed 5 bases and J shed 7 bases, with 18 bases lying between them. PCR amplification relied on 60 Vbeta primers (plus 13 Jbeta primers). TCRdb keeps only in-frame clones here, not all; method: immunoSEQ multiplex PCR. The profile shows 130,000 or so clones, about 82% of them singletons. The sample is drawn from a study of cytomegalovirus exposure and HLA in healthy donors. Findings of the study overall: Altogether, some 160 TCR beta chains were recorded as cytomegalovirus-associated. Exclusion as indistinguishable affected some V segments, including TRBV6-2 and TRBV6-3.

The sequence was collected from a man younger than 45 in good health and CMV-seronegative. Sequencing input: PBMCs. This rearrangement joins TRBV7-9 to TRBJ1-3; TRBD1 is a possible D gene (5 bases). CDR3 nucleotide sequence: TGTGCCAGCAGCGCAAACCGACAGTTACCTAACACCATATATTTT. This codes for CASSANRQLPNTIYF. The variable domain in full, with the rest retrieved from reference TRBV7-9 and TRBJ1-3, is DTGVSQNPRHKITKRGQNVTFRCDPISEHNRLYWYRQTLGQGPEFLTYFQNEAQLEKSRLLSDRFSAERPKGSFSTLEIQRTEQGDSAMYLCASSANRQLPNTIYFGEGSWLTVV.